The 25 T cell receptor beta chains in this list originate from one sample, sequenced in a study of regulatory T cells in long-lasting Graves disease. The time point denotes: newly diagnosed GD, antithyroid drugs for less than 3 months. The TCR library was prepared using RNA isolated from PBMCs. According to the study, TCR beta libraries were built with iRepertoire HTBI primers and CDR3-region Arm-PCR. TCRdb reprocessed the multiplex PCR reads via MiXCR and lists one record per CDR3 protein. The data contain 350,000 to 500,000 distinct CDR3 sequences, less than 20% of them singletons. Separately, the same data were catalogued under a study of T cells in Graves' hyperthyroidism and ophthalmopathy.

Sample: peripheral blood mononuclear cells (PBMCs), taken at new diagnosis, from a patient treated with antithyroid drugs. Source of these receptors: a woman between 18 and 30 years old with Graves disease.

The V gene is TRBV19, the J gene TRBJ2-7, with TRBD2 identical over 10 bases. V lost 5 bases, J lost 0 bases, and 7 bases stayed unmatched. This CDR3 has 16 residues. Germline V CDR1 and CDR2: LNHDA, SQIVND (reference sequence). CDR3 amino acids: CASSFRLAGVSYEQYF. CDR3 nucleotides: TGTGCCAGTAGTTTTCGACTAGCGGGCGTCTCCTACGAGCAGTACTTC.

This clonotype has just a few counts. This rearrangement joins TRBV5-1 to TRBJ2-7; D possibly corresponds to TRBD1 (5 bases). Germline V gives CDR1 SGHRS, CDR2 YFSETQ. This CDR3 spans 13 amino acids. V dropped 0 bases and J dropped 6 bases, with 10 bases sitting between them. The CDR3 DNA reads TGCGCCAGCAGCTTGGCCTCAGGGCCCGAGCAGTACTTC. As protein: CASSLASGPEQYF. Combining the CDR3 with reference TRBV5-1 and TRBJ2-7 gives the whole variable domain KAGVTQTPRYLIKTRGQQVTLSCSPISGHRSVSWYQQTPGQGLQFLFEYFSETQRNKGNFPGRFSGRQFSNSRSEMNVSTLELGDSALYLCASSLASGPEQYFGPGTRLTVT.

The gene calls are TRBV6-2 or TRBV6-3 and TRBJ2-5; D is uncertain. Trimming removed 2 bases from V and 5 bases from J, with 9 bases in between. The germline V gene encodes CDR1 MNHEY and CDR2 SVGEGT. This CDR3 is 13 amino acids long. The CDR3, as DNA: TGTGCCAGCAGTTACGGTCAACGGGAGACCCAGTACTTC. Amino acids: CASSYGQRETQYF.

The sample holds many counts of this clonotype. V usage is TRBV12-3 or TRBV12-4 and J usage is TRBJ2-7; unclear D gene. The CDR3 consists of 15 residues. Trimming shortened V by 8 bases and J by 0 bases, and 17 bases separated the two germline ends. CDR3 DNA: TGTGCCAGCGCGATGGCTGCACCCTACTCCTACGAGCAGTACTTC. It specifies CASAMAAPYSYEQYF.

This clonotype was recorded a few times. The V call is TRBV4-1, the J call TRBJ1-1; D is unclear. This CDR3 region has 13 residues. Germline loops: CDR1 MGHRA, CDR2 YSYEKL. Trimming took 3 bases from V and 7 from J, leaving 12 bases between them. CDR3 loop: CASSHYEDGEAFF. The CDR3 nucleotides are TGCGCCAGCAGCCATTATGAGGACGGTGAAGCTTTCTTT.

This clonotype was recorded at least ten times. The chain combines TRBV6-1 with TRBJ2-3; no clear D. V dropped 1 base and J dropped 4 bases, with 6 bases sitting between them. Per germline, CDR1 MNHNS and CDR2 SASEGT. This CDR3 comprises 13 residues. CDR3 region: CASSEGWSDTQYF. Here the CDR3 DNA reads TGTGCCAGCAGTGAAGGGTGGTCAGATACGCAGTATTTT.

This clonotype was detected ten times or more. The genes are TRBV27 and TRBJ2-2; 10 bases match TRBD1. There are 17 residues in the CDR3. CDR1 and CDR2 (germline): MNHEY, SMNVEV (reference sequence). Trimming at V came to 3 bases and at J to 3 bases, leaving 7 bases not matched to a gene. CDR3 sequence reads: CASSLDGQGGYTGELFF. The CDR3 region has the DNA TGTGCCAGCAGTTTGGACGGACAGGGGGGCTACACCGGGGAGCTGTTTTTT.

The sample holds many counts of this clonotype. V and J are TRBV6-1 and TRBJ1-2; D is ambiguous. V gave up 6 bases and J gave up 8 bases, with 13 bases separating them. Germline values: CDR1 MNHNS, CDR2 SASEGT. The CDR3 has 12 residues. CDR3 sequence reads: CASSQRSTGYTF. The CDR3 region has the DNA TGTGCCAGCAGCCAACGATCCACCGGCTACACCTTC.

The chain employs TRBV5-1 and TRBJ2-5, with 7 bases identical to TRBD2. J lost 5 bases, V lost 0 bases, and 4 bases had no gene match. Germline lookup yields CDR1 SGHRS and CDR2 YFSETQ. The CDR3 is 14 amino acids. CDR3 sequence reads: CASSLEAGDETQYF. CDR3 nucleotides: TGCGCCAGCAGCTTGGAGGCGGGAGACGAGACCCAGTACTTC.

This clonotype was seen only a few times. The gene calls are TRBV19 and TRBJ2-1, with D maybe TRBD2 (5 bases). V lost 3 bases, J lost 3 bases, and 9 bases lay in between. Germline assignment: CDR1 LNHDA and CDR2 SQIVND (reference sequence). The CDR3 covers 14 residues. The CDR3 loop is CASSMFRDYNEQFF. Written as DNA, the CDR3 is TGTGCCAGTAGTATGTTCCGGGACTACAATGAGCAGTTCTTC.

This clonotype appeared a few times. The chain combines TRBV28 with TRBJ2-5; D remains unclear. Trimming removed 4 bases from V and 5 bases from J, with 14 bases in between. The germline CDR1 and CDR2 sequences are MDHEN and SYDVKM. The CDR3 consists of 14 residues. The CDR3 region has the DNA TGTGCCAGCAGTTCGGCTCGAGGTGGGGAGACCCAGTACTTC. It is translated as CASSSARGGETQYF.

The chain combines TRBV3-1 with TRBJ2-7, with 11 bases aligning to TRBD2. The CDR3 is 15 residues long. J lost 7 bases, V lost 2 bases, and 7 bases had no gene match. CDR1 and CDR2 (germline): LGHDT, YNNKEL (reference sequence). The CDR3 protein is CASSQFLAGGSEQYF. CDR3 DNA: TGTGCCAGCAGCCAATTTCTAGCGGGAGGAAGTGAGCAGTACTTC.

This clonotype was picked up many times. The chain combines TRBV2 with TRBJ1-4; D gene unclear. The germline V gene has CDR1 SNHLY and CDR2 FYNNEI. The V end lost 3 bases, the J end lost 7 bases, and 12 bases lay between the germline ends. This CDR3 is built from 14 residues. CDR3 sequence: CASSDLLLGEKLFF. The CDR3 nucleotides read TGTGCCAGCAGTGATTTGTTGCTGGGTGAAAAACTGTTTTTT.

This clonotype occurred a few times. Written as DNA, the CDR3 is TGTGCCAGCAGTTACCCAGGACAGTTCGGGCCCCAGCATTTT. It translates to CASSYPGQFGPQHF. The chain carries TRBV3-1 and TRBJ1-5; TRBD1 might be the D (6 bases). Trimming pared 6 bases from V and 9 bases from J, leaving 18 bases between. Germline CDR1 LGHDT, CDR2 YNNKEL (reference sequence). The CDR3 runs to 14 residues.

The rearrangement links TRBV20-1 to TRBJ2-3; D ambiguous. V lost 2 bases and J 0 bases, leaving 6 bases between the germline ends. CDR3 size: 13 residues. Per the germline V gene, CDR1 is DFQATT and CDR2 is SNEGSKA (reference sequence). The CDR3 region has the DNA TGCAGTGCTAGATTCCCAAGCACAGATACGCAGTATTTT. The encoded protein is CSARFPSTDTQYF.

This clonotype was found a few times. The chain uses TRBV29-1 and TRBJ1-5, with D possibly matching TRBD1 (6 bases). Trimming cost V 4 bases and J 0 bases, with 10 bases left between them. Per the germline V gene, CDR1 is SQVTM and CDR2 is ANQGSEA. The CDR3 contains 14 residues. This CDR3 reads CSVAQGNSNQPQHF. In nucleotides, the CDR3 is TGCAGCGTTGCACAGGGAAATAGCAATCAGCCCCAGCATTTT.

This clonotype occurred many times. The chain joins TRBV11-2 to TRBJ1-5; D gene uncertain. The germline V gene encodes CDR1 SGHAT and CDR2 FQNNGV. Deletions cut 5 bases from V and 0 bases from J, with 14 bases between. The CDR3 loop spans 16 amino acids. The CDR3 protein is CASSPMTPNSNQPQHF. In DNA, the CDR3 is TGTGCCAGCAGCCCAATGACACCTAATAGCAATCAGCCCCAGCATTTT.

This clonotype has ten or more counts. The V and J genes are TRBV18 and TRBJ1-1, with D unclear. CDR1 is KGHSH and CDR2 is LQKENI in the germline V gene. CDR3 length: 13 amino acids. The V and J ends lost 2 bases and 7 bases respectively, with 11 bases between them. The CDR3 DNA reads as TGTGCCAGCTCACCAGACTCTGCGTTTGAAGCTTTCTTT. Protein product: CASSPDSAFEAFF. The variable domain in full, with the rest retrieved from reference TRBV18 and TRBJ1-1, is NAGVMQNPRHLVRRRGQEARLRCSPMKGHSHVYWYRQLPEEGLKFMVYLQKENIIDESGMPKERFSAEFPKEGPSILRIQQVVRGDSAAYFCASSPDSAFEAFFGQGTRLTVV.

The chain uses TRBV20-1 and TRBJ2-7, with D possibly matching TRBD2 (6 bases). CDR1 is DFQATT, CDR2 SNEGSKA, per germline (reference sequence). The germline V and J ends were trimmed by 4 bases and 2 bases, with 15 bases remaining between them. This CDR3 comprises 14 residues. The CDR3 DNA sequence: TGCAGTGCTAAATGGGGCGGGAAGCCCTACGAGCAGTACTTC. It specifies CSAKWGGKPYEQYF.

The table lists this clonotype with many counts. The V gene is TRBV11-2, the J gene TRBJ2-7, with 7 positions matching TRBD1. The CDR3 totals 14 residues. The germline V gene encodes CDR1 SGHAT and CDR2 FQNNGV. The trim removed 5 bases at V and 9 bases at J, leaving 13 bases unmatched. The CDR3 nucleotides are TGTGCCAGCAGCGTAGCCGGGACAGCGGAACGGCAGTACTTC. This translates into CASSVAGTAERQYF. The full variable domain, completed using reference TRBV11-2 and TRBJ2-7, is EAGVAQSPRYKIIEKRQSVAFWCNPISGHATLYWYQQILGQGPKLLIQFQNNGVVDDSQLPKDRFSAERLKGVDSTLKIQPAKLEDSAVYLCASSVAGTAERQYFGPGTRLTVT.

On this clonotype itself: Only one base separates this from a far larger clonotype, so it likely reflects a read error. The chain is built from TRBV7-9 and TRBJ2-2; 9 bases fit TRBD2. CDR3 length: 16 residues. Germline CDR1 is SEHNR and CDR2 is FQNEAQ (reference sequence). CDR3 loop: CASSLRLAGRTGELLF. CDR3 nucleotides: TGTGCCAGCAGTTTAAGGCTAGCGGGAAGGACCGGGGAGCTGCTTTTT.

This clonotype was counted ten times or more. The chain employs TRBV29-1 and TRBJ2-5; 12 bases are shared with TRBD2. V shed 1 base, J shed 2 bases, and the junction held 8 bases outside the gene matches. This CDR3 has 17 residues. Germline CDR1 SQVTM, CDR2 ANQGSEA. CDR3 sequence reads: CSVEGLAGAAYQETQYF. Here the CDR3 DNA reads TGCAGCGTTGAAGGACTAGCGGGAGCCGCTTATCAAGAGACCCAGTACTTC.

The chain has TRBV12-3 or TRBV12-4 and TRBJ2-3; 10 nucleotides align to TRBD2. There are 15 residues in the CDR3. J gave up 1 base and V 6 bases, and 4 bases lay outside the gene matches. CDR3 sequence reads: CASSLAGARTDTQYF. The CDR3 DNA is TGTGCCAGCAGCCTAGCGGGAGCTCGCACAGATACGCAGTATTTT.

This clonotype was recorded many times. The chain joins TRBV5-1 to TRBJ2-7, with D tentatively TRBD2 (6 bases). The length of the CDR3 is 15 residues. CDR1 and CDR2 (germline): SGHRS, YFSETQ. Trimming cost V 0 bases and J 4 bases, with 14 bases left between them. CDR3 sequence reads: CASSLVPGEVYEQYF. The CDR3 DNA reads TGCGCCAGCAGCTTGGTTCCCGGGGAGGTGTACGAGCAGTACTTC.

The chain has TRBV28 and TRBJ1-5; the match to TRBD1 covers 8 bases. The CDR3 runs 17 residues. Trimming took 7 bases from V and 0 from J; bases not matched to a gene: 11. CDR1 MDHEN and CDR2 SYDVKM come from the germline V gene. The CDR3 here is CASNVDRGLYSNQPQHF. The CDR3 DNA reads TGTGCCAGCAATGTAGACAGGGGCCTGTATAGCAATCAGCCCCAGCATTTT.